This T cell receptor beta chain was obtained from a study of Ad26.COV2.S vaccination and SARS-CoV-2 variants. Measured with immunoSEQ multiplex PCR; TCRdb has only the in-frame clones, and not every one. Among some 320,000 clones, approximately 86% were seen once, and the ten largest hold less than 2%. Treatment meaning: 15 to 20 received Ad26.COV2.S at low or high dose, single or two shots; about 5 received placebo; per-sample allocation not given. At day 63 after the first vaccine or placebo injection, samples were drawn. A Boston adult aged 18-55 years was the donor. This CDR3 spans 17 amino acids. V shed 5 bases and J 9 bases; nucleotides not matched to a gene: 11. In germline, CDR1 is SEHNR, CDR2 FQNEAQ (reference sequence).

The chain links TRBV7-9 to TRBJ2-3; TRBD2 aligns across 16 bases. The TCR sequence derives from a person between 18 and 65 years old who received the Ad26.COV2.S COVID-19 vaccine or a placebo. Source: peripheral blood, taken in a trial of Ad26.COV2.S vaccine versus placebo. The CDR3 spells CASSPELGLAGGDTQYF. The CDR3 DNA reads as TGTGCCAGCAGCCCCGAACTGGGACTAGCGGGGGGGGACACGCAGTATTTT.